This is a list of T cell receptor beta chains from one sample in a study of vaccination and CD4 T cells after COVID-19. TCRdb re-called the PCR reads through MiXCR, storing one row per CDR3 protein. The sample records 8,400 or so distinct CDR3 sequences, over 60% being singletons. For these TCRs, the target antigens are not known. The sample was CD4+ T cells from blood, cultured in vitro. All receptors derive from a human donor who had recovered from COVID-19. Both conserved end residues are part of each CDR3. Fields, in order: CDR3 DNA, CDR3 protein, clone size, D gene, J gene, CDR3 length, V gene. A D gene is named only where the DNA matches it firmly. Clone size is not always given. Where it is, it says once, few, many or a class for expanded clones.

CDR3nt: TGTGCCAGCAGCCCACTAGTTTCCTACGAGCAGTACTTC
CDR3aa: CASSPLVSYEQYF
abundance: few
d_gene: -
j_gene: TRBJ2-7
len: 13
v_gene: TRBV7-3

CDR3nt: TGTGCCACCAGCAGAGATTCAACCCTGGTCATTAATTCACCCCTCCACTTT
CDR3aa: CATSRDSTLVINSPLHF
abundance: -
d_gene: -
j_gene: TRBJ1-6
len: 17
v_gene: TRBV15

CDR3nt: TGTGCCAGTAGTGGAATGGGGGGCAGTTACTATGGCTACACCTTC
CDR3aa: CASSGMGGSYYGYTF
abundance: -
d_gene: -
j_gene: TRBJ1-2
len: 15
v_gene: TRBV19

CDR3nt: TGTGCCATCAACCAGAACTATGGCTACACCTTC
CDR3aa: CAINQNYGYTF
abundance: -
d_gene: -
j_gene: TRBJ1-2
len: 11
v_gene: TRBV10-3

CDR3nt: TGCAGTGCTAGAGGTGGGGGGTCGGTTGAAAAACTGTTTTTT
CDR3aa: CSARGGGSVEKLFF
abundance: once
d_gene: -
j_gene: TRBJ1-4
len: 14
v_gene: TRBV20-1

CDR3nt: TGTGCCTGGAGTACCGGGACTACCTCCCGAGAGACCCAGTACTTC
CDR3aa: CAWSTGTTSRETQYF
abundance: -
d_gene: TRBD2
j_gene: TRBJ2-5
len: 15
v_gene: TRBV30

CDR3nt: TGTGCCAGCAGTCCGAGACCCCCTGGCGGGCCCCAGCATTTT
CDR3aa: CASSPRPPGGPQHF
abundance: -
d_gene: -
j_gene: TRBJ1-5
len: 14
v_gene: TRBV6-2/TRBV6-3

CDR3nt: TGTGCCAGCAGCCCGAGAGACAGGTTTGTAAGTCAGCCCCAGCATTTT
CDR3aa: CASSPRDRFVSQPQHF
abundance: -
d_gene: -
j_gene: TRBJ1-5
len: 16
v_gene: TRBV21-1

CDR3nt: TGTGCCAGCAGTTTGGGATTACAAACTGGAAACACCATATATTTT
CDR3aa: CASSLGLQTGNTIYF
abundance: -
d_gene: -
j_gene: TRBJ1-3
len: 15
v_gene: TRBV28

CDR3nt: TGTGCCAGCAGCTTAGTCGGACAGGGGGACTATGGCTACACCTTC
CDR3aa: CASSLVGQGDYGYTF
abundance: -
d_gene: TRBD1
j_gene: TRBJ1-2
len: 15
v_gene: TRBV7-9

CDR3nt: TGTGCCAGTAGTCCCAGGCCTAGGGACAGAACTAACTATGGCTACACCTTC
CDR3aa: CASSPRPRDRTNYGYTF
abundance: large
d_gene: TRBD1
j_gene: TRBJ1-2
len: 17
v_gene: TRBV19

CDR3nt: TGTGCCACCACGGACAGGGTCTCCTACAATGAGCAGTTCTTC
CDR3aa: CATTDRVSYNEQFF
abundance: -
d_gene: TRBD1
j_gene: TRBJ2-1
len: 14
v_gene: TRBV19

CDR3nt: TGTGCCACCAGCAGAGGTGGCGGGGCTAGCACAGATACGCAGTATTTT
CDR3aa: CATSRGGGASTDTQYF
abundance: -
d_gene: -
j_gene: TRBJ2-3
len: 16
v_gene: TRBV15